The clone carrying this T cell receptor (beta chain) was counted many times. What it binds is unknown. The sample belongs to a study of T-cell reconstitution after alpha-beta-depleted transplantation in children. The study's findings and limits: About two months after transplant, alpha-beta T cells reportedly came from several hundred expanded graft clones.

The TCRbeta library incorporated unique molecular identifiers. TCRdb redid the calling of the PCR reads with MiXCR, one entry per CDR3 protein. The repertoire holds more than 200,000 distinct CDR3 sequences, with 20% to 30% as singletons. The CDR3 sequence is 13 residues long. With 6 bases removed from V and 0 bases from J, the gap between germline ends came to 8 bases. The input for sequencing was PBMCs, mostly from graft donor cells, taken 360 days after TCRalphabeta/CD19-depleted stem cell transplant. The receptor was derived from a female patient aged 2 to 10 who had a stem cell transplant for congenital amegakaryocytic thrombocytopenia, so the T cells may come from the graft donor. V and J are TRBV12-3 or TRBV12-4 and TRBJ1-1; D is perhaps TRBD1 (6 bases). This chain's CDR3 is CASRGGMNTEAFF. Written as DNA, the CDR3 is TGTGCCAGCAGAGGGGGGATGAACACTGAAGCTTTCTTT.